This T cell receptor beta chain was recovered during a study of OX40 agonist ivuxolimab in advanced cancers. Study-wide context: Ivuxolimab was an agonistic, fully human IgG2 monoclonal antibody directed against OX40 (CD134), a costimulatory receptor. Intravenous ivuxolimab was administered to patients every 2 weeks at six dose levels: 0.01, 0.1, 0.3, 1.5, 3 and 10 mg/kg. Of the roughly 54 patients in dose escalation, some 19 had hepatocellular carcinoma, some 15 had melanoma, 9 had renal cell carcinoma and 9 had head and neck cancer. The dose-escalation cohort was over 70% male with a mean age of approximately 59 years, ranging from 23 to 79. Prior anti-PD-1, anti-PD-L1 or anti-CTLA-4 therapy was permitted, and 35% to 40% of dose-escalation patients had received checkpoint inhibitors. Partial responses occurred in three dose-escalation patients, of whom one had hepatocellular carcinoma and two had cutaneous melanoma. The purpose of peripheral TCRbeta sequencing was to test whether ivuxolimab changed TCR sequence diversity and led to clonal T-cell expansion. The paper describes the monotherapy dose-escalation part (N of about 54 patients) of the phase I trial of ivuxolimab. The full study reports these points: At doses of 0.1 to 3.0 mg/kg, clonal expansion of both CD4+ and CD8+ T cells in blood was seen between baseline and week 6. After ivuxolimab, expanded clones were on average more numerous among CD8+ T cells than among CD4+ T cells. Low levels of normalized T-cell clonal expansion were also seen in some nonresponding patients. The antigen specificity of the clonally expanded peripheral T cells was not determined. Partial responders in the 0.1-3.0 mg/kg groups had among the lowest normalized peripheral clonal expansion, especially among CD8+ T cells.

Patients with autoimmune disease history or receiving systemic immunosuppression were excluded from the trial. Peripheral blood for TCR sequencing was collected from all dose cohorts at baseline, on cycle 4 day 1, and on cycle 7 day 1. The samples were drawn from a first-in-human, open-label, multicenter phase I dose-escalation trial of ivuxolimab. Adults with locally advanced or metastatic head and neck squamous cell, hepatocellular, melanoma or renal cell carcinoma were enrolled in the trial. CD4+ and CD8+ T cells were sorted separately from peripheral blood before TCR sequencing. To note about this clone: Its cognate antigen has yet to be identified. No much larger clone is present one base from it, and per-base qualities are unavailable.

The CDR1 and CDR2 encoded by the germline V gene are MNHNS and SASEGT. Trimming takes 4 bases from V and 4 bases from J, and the germline ends sit 13 bases apart. The CDR3 spans 14 residues, from the cysteine through the phenylalanine. The CDR3 DNA has 42 bases and is translated from base 1. For sequencing of the TCRbeta CDR3 region, genomic DNA was extracted from the sorted cells. The immunoSEQ Assay was used to sequence the TCRbeta CDR3 regions. TCRdb re-hosts the immuneACCESS table, in-frame sequences only. Its copies lack some clones; in the studies checked, an unresolved V gene accounts for under half of them, and the cause for the rest is not known. Present in this sample are under 70,000 clones, roughly 85% of which were seen just once. 2% to 2.5% of the sample rests with the top ten.

The rearrangement combines TRBV6-1 with TRBJ1-1, and perhaps TRBD1 as D gene, on 6 matching bases. The TCR comes from an adult with an advanced solid tumor such as melanoma, head and neck, liver or kidney cancer. This material consisted of CD4+ or CD8+ T cells sorted from blood, taken in a trial of the OX40 agonist ivuxolimab. The bases are TGTGCCAGCAGTGTCGGCCAGGGGCTCACTGAAGCTTTCTTT. Protein translation: CASSVGQGLTEAFF.